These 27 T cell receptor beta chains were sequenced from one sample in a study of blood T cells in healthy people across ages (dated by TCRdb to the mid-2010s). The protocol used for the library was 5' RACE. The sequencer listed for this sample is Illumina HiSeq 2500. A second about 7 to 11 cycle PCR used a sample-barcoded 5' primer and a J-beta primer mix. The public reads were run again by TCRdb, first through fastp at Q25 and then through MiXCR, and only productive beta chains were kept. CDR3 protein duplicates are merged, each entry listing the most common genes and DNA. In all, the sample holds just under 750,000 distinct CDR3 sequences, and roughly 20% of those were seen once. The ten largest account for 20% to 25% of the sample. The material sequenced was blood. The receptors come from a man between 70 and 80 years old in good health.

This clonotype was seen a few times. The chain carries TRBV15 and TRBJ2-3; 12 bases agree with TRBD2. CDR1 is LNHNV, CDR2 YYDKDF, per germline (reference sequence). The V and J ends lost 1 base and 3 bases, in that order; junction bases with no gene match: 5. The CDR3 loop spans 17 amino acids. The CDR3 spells CATSRVTSGRSTDTQYF. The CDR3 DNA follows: TGTGCCACCAGCAGAGTGACTAGCGGGAGATCGACAGATACGCAGTATTTT.

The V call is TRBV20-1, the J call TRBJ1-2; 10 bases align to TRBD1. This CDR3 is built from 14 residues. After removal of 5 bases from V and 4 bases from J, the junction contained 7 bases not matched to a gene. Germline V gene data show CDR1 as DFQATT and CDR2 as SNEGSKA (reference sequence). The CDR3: CSAYGQGVGYGYTF. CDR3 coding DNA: TGCAGTGCTTACGGACAGGGGGTAGGCTATGGCTACACCTTC.

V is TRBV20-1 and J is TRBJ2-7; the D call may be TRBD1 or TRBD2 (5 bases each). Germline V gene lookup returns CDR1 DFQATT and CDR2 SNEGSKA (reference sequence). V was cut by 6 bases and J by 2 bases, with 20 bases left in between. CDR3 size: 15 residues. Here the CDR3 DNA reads TGCAGTGCCACCAAGAGGGGCCGAAATACCTACGAGCAGTACTTC. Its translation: CSATKRGRNTYEQYF.

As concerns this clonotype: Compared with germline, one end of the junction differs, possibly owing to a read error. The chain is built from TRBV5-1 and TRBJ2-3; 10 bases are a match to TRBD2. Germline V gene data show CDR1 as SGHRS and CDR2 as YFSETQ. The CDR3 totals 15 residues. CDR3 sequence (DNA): TGCGCCAGCAGCCTTCCGGTGCTAGCGGGGGATACGCGGTATTTT. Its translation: CASSLPVLAGDTRYF.

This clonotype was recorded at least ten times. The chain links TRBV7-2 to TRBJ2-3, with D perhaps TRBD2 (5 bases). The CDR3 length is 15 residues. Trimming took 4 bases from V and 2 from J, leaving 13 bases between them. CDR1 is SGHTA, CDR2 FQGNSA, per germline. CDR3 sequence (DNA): TGTGCCAGCAGCTCTGCCGGACTGTCCACAGATACGCAGTATTTT. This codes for CASSSAGLSTDTQYF.

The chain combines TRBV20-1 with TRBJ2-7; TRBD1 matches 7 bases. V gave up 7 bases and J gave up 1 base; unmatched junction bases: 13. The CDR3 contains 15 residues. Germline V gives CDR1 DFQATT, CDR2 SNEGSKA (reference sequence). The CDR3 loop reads CSGRGQAGISYEQYF. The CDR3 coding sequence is TGCAGTGGGAGAGGACAGGCCGGGATATCCTACGAGCAGTACTTC.

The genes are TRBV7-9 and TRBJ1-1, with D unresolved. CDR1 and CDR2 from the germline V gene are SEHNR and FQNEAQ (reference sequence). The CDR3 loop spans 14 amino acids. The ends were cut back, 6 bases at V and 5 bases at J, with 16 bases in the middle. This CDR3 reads CASSLSSWQTEAFF. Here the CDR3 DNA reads TGTGCCAGCAGTCTATCGTCATGGCAGACTGAAGCTTTCTTT.

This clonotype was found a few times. The CDR3 protein is CASRPPGLSLDTQYF. The CDR3 DNA sequence: TGTGCCAGCAGGCCGCCGGGACTCTCCTTAGATACGCAGTATTTT. This chain joins TRBV6-6 and TRBJ2-3; possible D gene TRBD2, 6 bases. Trimming took off 6 bases at V and 5 bases at J, with 18 bases between the two ends. The CDR3 is 15 amino acids. Germline V gives CDR1 MNHNY, CDR2 SVGAGI (reference sequence).

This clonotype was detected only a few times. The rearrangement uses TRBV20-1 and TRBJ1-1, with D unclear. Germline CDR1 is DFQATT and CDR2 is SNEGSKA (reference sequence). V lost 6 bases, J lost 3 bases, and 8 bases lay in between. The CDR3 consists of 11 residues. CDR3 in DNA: TGCAGTGCCACCTCTTACACTGAAGCTTTCTTT. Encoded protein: CSATSYTEAFF.

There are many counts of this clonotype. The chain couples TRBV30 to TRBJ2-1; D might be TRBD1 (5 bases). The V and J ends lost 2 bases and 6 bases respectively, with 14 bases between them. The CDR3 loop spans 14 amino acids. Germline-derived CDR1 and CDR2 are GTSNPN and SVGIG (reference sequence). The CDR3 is CAWSRFSRGNEQFF. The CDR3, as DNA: TGTGCCTGGAGTCGTTTTTCTAGGGGCAATGAGCAGTTCTTC.

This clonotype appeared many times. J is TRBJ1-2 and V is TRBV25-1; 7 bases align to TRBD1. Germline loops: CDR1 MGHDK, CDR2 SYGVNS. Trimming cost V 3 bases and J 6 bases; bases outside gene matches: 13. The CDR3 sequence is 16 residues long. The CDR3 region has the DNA TGTGCCAGCAGTGACCCGAGGACAGGTTATGCTAATGGCTACACCTTC. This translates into CASSDPRTGYANGYTF.

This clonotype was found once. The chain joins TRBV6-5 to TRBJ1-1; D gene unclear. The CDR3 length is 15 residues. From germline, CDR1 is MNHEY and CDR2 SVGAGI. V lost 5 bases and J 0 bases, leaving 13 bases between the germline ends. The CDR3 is CASSPVGRMNTEAFF. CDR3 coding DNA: TGTGCCAGCAGTCCCGTGGGGAGAATGAACACTGAAGCTTTCTTT.

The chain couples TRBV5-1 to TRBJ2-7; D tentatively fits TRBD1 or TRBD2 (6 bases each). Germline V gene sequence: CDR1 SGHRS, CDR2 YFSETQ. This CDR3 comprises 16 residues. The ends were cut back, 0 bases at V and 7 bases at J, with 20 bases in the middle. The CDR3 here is CASSLGTGAESREQYF. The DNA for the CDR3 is TGCGCCAGCAGCTTGGGAACGGGGGCGGAAAGCAGGGAGCAGTACTTC.

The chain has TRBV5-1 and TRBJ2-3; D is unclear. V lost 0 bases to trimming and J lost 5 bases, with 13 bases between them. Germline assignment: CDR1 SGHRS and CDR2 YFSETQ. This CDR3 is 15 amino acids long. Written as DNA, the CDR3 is TGCGCCAGCAGCTTGGGTCAGATCGAGTTAGATACGCAGTATTTT. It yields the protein CASSLGQIELDTQYF.

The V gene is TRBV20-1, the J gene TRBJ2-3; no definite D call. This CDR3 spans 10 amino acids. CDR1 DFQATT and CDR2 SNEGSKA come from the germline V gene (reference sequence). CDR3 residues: CRRPLGTQYF. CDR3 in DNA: TGCAGGAGGCCCTTGGGTACGCAGTATTTT.

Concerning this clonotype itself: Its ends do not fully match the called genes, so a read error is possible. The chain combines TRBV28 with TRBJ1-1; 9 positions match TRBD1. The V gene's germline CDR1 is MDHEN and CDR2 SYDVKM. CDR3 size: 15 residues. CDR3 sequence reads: CASGITGGRNTKAFF. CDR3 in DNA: TGTGCCAGCGGAATTACAGGGGGCAGGAACACTAAAGCTTTCTTT.

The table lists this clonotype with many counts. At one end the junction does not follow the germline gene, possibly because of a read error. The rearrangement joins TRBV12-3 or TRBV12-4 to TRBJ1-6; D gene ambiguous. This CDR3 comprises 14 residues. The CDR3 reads CASSFSTYNSPLHF. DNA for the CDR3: TGTGCCAGCAGTTTTTCCACCTACAATTCACCCCTCCACTTT.

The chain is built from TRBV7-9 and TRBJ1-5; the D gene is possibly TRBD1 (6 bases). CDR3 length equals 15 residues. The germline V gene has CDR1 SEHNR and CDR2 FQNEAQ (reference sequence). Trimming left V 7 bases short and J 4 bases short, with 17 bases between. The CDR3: CASTNSLGGNQPQHF. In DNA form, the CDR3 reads TGTGCCAGCACCAACTCGCTAGGGGGTAATCAGCCCCAGCATTTT.

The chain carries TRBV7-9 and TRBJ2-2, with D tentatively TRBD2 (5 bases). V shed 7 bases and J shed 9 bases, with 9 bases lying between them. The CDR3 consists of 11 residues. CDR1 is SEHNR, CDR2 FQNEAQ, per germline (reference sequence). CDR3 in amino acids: CASTSLRELFF. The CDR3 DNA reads TGTGCCAGCACTAGCCTGCGGGAGCTGTTTTTT.

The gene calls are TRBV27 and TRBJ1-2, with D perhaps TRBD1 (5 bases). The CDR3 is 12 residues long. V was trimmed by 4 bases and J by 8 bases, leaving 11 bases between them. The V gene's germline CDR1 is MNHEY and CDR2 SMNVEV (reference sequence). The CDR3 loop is CASSSGRGGYTF. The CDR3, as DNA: TGTGCCAGCAGTTCGGGGCGGGGCGGCTACACCTTC.

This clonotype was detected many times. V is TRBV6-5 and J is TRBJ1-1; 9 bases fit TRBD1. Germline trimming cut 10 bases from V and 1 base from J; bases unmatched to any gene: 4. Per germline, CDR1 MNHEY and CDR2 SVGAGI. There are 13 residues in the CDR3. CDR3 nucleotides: TGTGCCACTAAGGACAGGGGGAACACTGAAGCTTTCTTT. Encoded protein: CATKDRGNTEAFF.

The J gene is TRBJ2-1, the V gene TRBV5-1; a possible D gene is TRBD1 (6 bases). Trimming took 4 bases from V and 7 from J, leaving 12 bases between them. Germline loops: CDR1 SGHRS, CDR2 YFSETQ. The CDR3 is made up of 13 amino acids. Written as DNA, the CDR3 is TGCGCCAGCAGCGGGGACACCTGGAATGAGCAGTTCTTC. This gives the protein CASSGDTWNEQFF. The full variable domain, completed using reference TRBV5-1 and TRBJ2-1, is KAGVTQTPRYLIKTRGQQVTLSCSPISGHRSVSWYQQTPGQGLQFLFEYFSETQRNKGNFPGRFSGRQFSNSRSEMNVSTLELGDSALYLCASSGDTWNEQFFGPGTRLTVL.

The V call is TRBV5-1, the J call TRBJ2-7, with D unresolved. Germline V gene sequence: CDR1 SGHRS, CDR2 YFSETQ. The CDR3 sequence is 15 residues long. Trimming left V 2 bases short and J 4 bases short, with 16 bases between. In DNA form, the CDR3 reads TGCGCCAGCAGCTTAGTTTTGGGAACCGATTACGAGCAGTACTTC. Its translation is CASSLVLGTDYEQYF. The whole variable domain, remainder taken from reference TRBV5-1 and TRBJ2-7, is KAGVTQTPRYLIKTRGQQVTLSCSPISGHRSVSWYQQTPGQGLQFLFEYFSETQRNKGNFPGRFSGRQFSNSRSEMNVSTLELGDSALYLCASSLVLGTDYEQYFGPGTRLTVT.

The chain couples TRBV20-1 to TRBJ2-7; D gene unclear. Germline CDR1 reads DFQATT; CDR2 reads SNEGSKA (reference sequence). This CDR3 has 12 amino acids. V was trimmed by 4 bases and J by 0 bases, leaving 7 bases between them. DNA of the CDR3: TGCAGTGCTACGGGTGCCTCCTACGAGCAGTACTTC. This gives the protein CSATGASYEQYF.

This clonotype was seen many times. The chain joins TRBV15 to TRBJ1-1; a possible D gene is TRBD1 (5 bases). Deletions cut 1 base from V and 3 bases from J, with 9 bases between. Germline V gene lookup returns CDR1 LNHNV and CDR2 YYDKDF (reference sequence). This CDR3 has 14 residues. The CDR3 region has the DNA TGTGCCACCAGCAGAGCACAGGAGCACACTGAAGCTTTCTTT. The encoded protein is CATSRAQEHTEAFF. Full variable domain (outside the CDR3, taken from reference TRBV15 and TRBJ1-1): DAMVIQNPRYQVTQFGKPVTLSCSQTLNHNVMYWYQQKSSQAPKLLFHYYDKDFNNEADTPDNFQSRRPNTSFCFLDIRSPGLGDTAMYLCATSRAQEHTEAFFGQGTRLTVV.

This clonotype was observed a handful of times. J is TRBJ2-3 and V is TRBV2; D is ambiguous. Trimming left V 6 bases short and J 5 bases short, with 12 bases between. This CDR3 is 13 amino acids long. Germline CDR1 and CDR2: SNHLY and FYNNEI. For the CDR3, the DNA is TGTGCCAGCAGCCCCCCTCTGGGAGATACGCAGTATTTT. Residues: CASSPPLGDTQYF.

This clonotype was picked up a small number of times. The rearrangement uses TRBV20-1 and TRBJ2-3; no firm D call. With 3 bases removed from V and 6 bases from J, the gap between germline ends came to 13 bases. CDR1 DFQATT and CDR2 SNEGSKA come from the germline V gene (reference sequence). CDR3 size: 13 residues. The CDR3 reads CSARGLEGDTQYF. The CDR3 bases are TGCAGTGCTAGGGGTTTAGAAGGGGATACGCAGTATTTT.